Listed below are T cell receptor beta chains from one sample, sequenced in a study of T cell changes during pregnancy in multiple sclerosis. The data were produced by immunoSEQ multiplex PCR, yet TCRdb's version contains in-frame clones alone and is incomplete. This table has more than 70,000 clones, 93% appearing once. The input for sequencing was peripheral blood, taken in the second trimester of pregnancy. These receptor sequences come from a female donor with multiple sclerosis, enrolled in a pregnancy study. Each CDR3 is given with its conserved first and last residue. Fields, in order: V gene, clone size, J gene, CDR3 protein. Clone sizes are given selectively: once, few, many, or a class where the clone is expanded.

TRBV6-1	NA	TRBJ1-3	CASSEIVGGRYSGNTIYF
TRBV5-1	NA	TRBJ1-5	CASSLAPGGNQPQHF
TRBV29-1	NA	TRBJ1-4	CSGKGSATNEKLFF
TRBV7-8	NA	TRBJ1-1	CASSSVEAEAFF
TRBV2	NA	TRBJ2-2	CASSETSGGAGAAGELFF
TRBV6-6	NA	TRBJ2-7	CASTQLTGFFEQYF
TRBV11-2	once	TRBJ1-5	CASSRGQGGQPQHF
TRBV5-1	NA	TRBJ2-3	CASSRDFPDTQYF
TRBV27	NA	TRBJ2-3	CASSYSTDTQYF
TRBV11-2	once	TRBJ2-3	CASSLVGGTQYF
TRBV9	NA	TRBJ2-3	CASSPNRGADTQYF